The 18 T cell receptor beta chains below were found in one sample sequenced in a study of cytomegalovirus exposure and HLA in healthy donors. Use of 60 Vbeta and 13 Jbeta primers characterized the PCR. Some clones are missing from TCRdb's copy, which holds only in-frame ones; the method was immunoSEQ multiplex PCR. The sample has approximately 130,000 clones, about 82% seen once. The sequenced sample was PBMCs. The receptors shown here come from a female donor in good health and CMV-seropositive.

This chain joins TRBV29-1 and TRBJ2-1, with 16 bases that match TRBD2. Unmatched junction bases numbered 8, after V lost 6 bases and J lost 3 bases. The CDR3 spans 17 residues. CDR1 SQVTM and CDR2 ANQGSEA come from the germline V gene. CDR3 nucleotides: TGCAGCGTCCTTCCCGGGACTAGCGGGAGGGACTACAATGAGCAGTTCTTC. Protein: CSVLPGTSGRDYNEQFF.

This sequence joins TRBV9 and TRBJ2-3, with 11 bases aligning to TRBD2. J lost 8 bases, V lost 0 bases, and 5 bases had no gene match. Germline CDR1 is SGDLS and CDR2 is YYNGEE. The CDR3 is 15 amino acids. Here the CDR3 reads CASSVELAGGSTQYF. The CDR3 nucleotides read TGTGCCAGCAGCGTAGAGCTAGCGGGAGGTAGTACGCAGTATTTT.

This clone was recorded a few times. The chain joins TRBV6-1 to TRBJ1-4; TRBD1 is a possible D gene (5 bases). Trimming took off 7 bases at V and 5 bases at J, with 14 bases between the two ends. Germline V gives CDR1 MNHNS, CDR2 SASEGT. This CDR3 is 14 amino acids long. DNA of the CDR3: TGTGCCAGCATTAGATCACAGGCGAATGAAAAACTGTTTTTT. Amino acid sequence: CASIRSQANEKLFF.

The chain recombines TRBV5-1 with TRBJ2-7; weak D call: TRBD1 (6 bases). In germline, CDR1 is SGHRS, CDR2 YFSETQ. V lost 4 bases to trimming and J lost 0 bases, with 11 bases between them. The length of the CDR3 is 14 residues. The DNA for the CDR3 is TGCGCCAGCAGCCCAGACAGGAACTCCTACGAGCAGTACTTC. This codes for CASSPDRNSYEQYF.

This chain links TRBV27 with TRBJ1-6, with a tentative D call TRBD1 (5 bases). Between the trimmed V and J ends, which lost 1 base and 0 bases, there was a span of 10 bases. The germline V gene has CDR1 MNHEY and CDR2 SMNVEV (reference sequence). The CDR3 covers 17 residues. The chain's CDR3 is CASSLYGGSSYNSPLHF. The CDR3 DNA reads TGTGCCAGCAGTTTATATGGGGGGAGCTCCTATAATTCACCCCTCCACTTT.

This clone was counted a few times. The rearrangement links TRBV5-1 to TRBJ1-1; D possibly corresponds to TRBD1 (5 bases). Germline CDR1 and CDR2: SGHRS and YFSETQ. The CDR3 sequence is 14 residues long. V lost 0 bases and J lost 3, with 9 bases in between. The DNA of the CDR3 is TGCGCCAGCAGCTTGGAAGGGGCCTACACTGAAGCTTTCTTT. Residues: CASSLEGAYTEAFF.

The chain combines TRBV5-4 with TRBJ2-5, with D possibly being TRBD2 (6 bases). V shed 1 base and J shed 2 bases, with 12 bases lying between them. The germline gives CDR1 SGHNT, CDR2 YYREEE (reference sequence). The CDR3 is 15 residues long. The CDR3 protein is CASSLLAGRQETQYF. Here the CDR3 DNA reads TGTGCCAGCAGCTTGTTGGCGGGGAGACAAGAGACCCAGTACTTC.

The CDR3 DNA reads as TGTGCCAGCAGTTCTGGGCAGTACAATGAGCAGTTCTTC. This codes for CASSSGQYNEQFF. This sequence joins TRBV28 and TRBJ2-1, with D unresolved. The germline CDR1 and CDR2 sequences are MDHEN and SYDVKM. Trimming removed 4 bases from V and 4 bases from J, with 8 bases in between. The CDR3 is 13 residues long.

CDR3 amino acids: CASSLALVKSTDTQYF. CDR3 bases: TGTGCCAGCAGCTTGGCTCTAGTCAAAAGCACAGATACGCAGTATTTT. The genes are TRBV5-4 and TRBJ2-3; D is unclear. Trimming pared 0 bases from V and 0 bases from J, leaving 11 bases between. The germline gives CDR1 SGHNT, CDR2 YYREEE (reference sequence). This CDR3 contains 16 residues.

Comments on this clone: One end of the junction does not line up with germline, which may come from a read error. The chain couples TRBV18 to TRBJ1-5; D is unclear. Germline CDR1 reads KGHSH; CDR2 reads LQKENI. The CDR3 has 14 residues. CDR3 sequence reads: CASSSWDSDQPQHF. The DNA for the CDR3 is TGTGCCAGCTCCTCGTGGGATAGCGATCAGCCCCAGCATTTT.

This chain links TRBV21-1 with TRBJ2-3; the DNA was not used to check the table's D call, TRBD1. TRBV21-1 counts as a pseudogene. The CDR3 sequence is 17 residues long. CDR3 sequence (DNA): TGTGCCAGCAGCAAAGAAGGGCAACAGGACCCCAGGGATACGCAGTATTTT. Translated: CASSKEGQQDPRDTQYF.

The genes are TRBV30 and TRBJ1-5; D gene ambiguous. The germline V gene encodes CDR1 GTSNPN and CDR2 SVGIG (reference sequence). V dropped 0 bases and J dropped 3 bases, with 6 bases sitting between them. The length of the CDR3 is 13 residues. The CDR3 is CAWSVFLNQPQHF. Written as DNA, the CDR3 is TGTGCCTGGAGTGTTTTCCTCAATCAGCCCCAGCATTTT.

This rearrangement joins TRBV5-1 to TRBJ1-1; the match to TRBD1 covers 8 bases. Germline lookup yields CDR1 SGHRS and CDR2 YFSETQ. The V segment lost 3 bases and the J segment 4 bases; nucleotides outside the gene matches: 11. This CDR3 region has 16 residues. The CDR3 DNA follows: TGCGCCAGCAGCTCGTCAATAGGACAGGGTGGCACTGAAGCTTTCTTT. Translating it yields CASSSSIGQGGTEAFF.

V and J are TRBV19 and TRBJ2-5; 9 bases are shared with TRBD2. V shed 7 bases and J 3 bases; nucleotides not matched to a gene: 3. This CDR3 is built from 13 residues. Germline loops: CDR1 LNHDA, CDR2 SQIVND (reference sequence). CDR3 in DNA: TGTGCCAGTAAGACTAGCGGCGAAGAGACCCAGTACTTC. Translation: CASKTSGEETQYF.

This clone has just a few counts. J is TRBJ1-4 and V is TRBV2; D gene ambiguous. The CDR3 totals 12 residues. V was pared by 4 bases and J by 8 bases, with 8 bases between. Germline loops: CDR1 SNHLY, CDR2 FYNNEI. As DNA, the CDR3 is TGTGCCAGCAGTGGAGGGAACGAAAAACTGTTTTTT. This codes for CASSGGNEKLFF.

This sequence joins TRBV29-1 and TRBJ2-5; weak D call: TRBD1 (6 bases). The assigned J gene may be wrong: the sequence end matches TRBJ2-7 better. In germline, CDR1 is SQVTM, CDR2 ANQGSEA. The CDR3 runs to 13 residues. CDR3 amino acids: CSVEDDRIYEQYF. The CDR3 DNA sequence: TGCAGCGTTGAAGACGACAGGATCTACGAGCAGTACTTC.

The V call is TRBV7-6, the J call TRBJ2-5; D gene ambiguous. With 5 bases removed from V and 5 bases from J, the gap between germline ends came to 12 bases. The CDR3 consists of 13 residues. From germline, CDR1 is SGHVS and CDR2 FNYEAQ. CDR3 region: CASSPPSRETQYF. The CDR3 region has the DNA TGTGCCAGCAGCCCCCCAAGCAGGGAGACCCAGTACTTC.

This clone was observed a few times. V is TRBV9 and J is TRBJ2-1; TRBD1 matches at 7 bases. The CDR3 is 15 residues long. From germline, CDR1 is SGDLS and CDR2 YYNGEE. V lost 0 bases and J lost 3; bases outside the gene matches: 3. For the CDR3, the DNA is TGTGCCAGCAGCGTAGAAGGGGGCAGCTACAATGAGCAGTTCTTC. Translated, it gives CASSVEGGSYNEQFF.